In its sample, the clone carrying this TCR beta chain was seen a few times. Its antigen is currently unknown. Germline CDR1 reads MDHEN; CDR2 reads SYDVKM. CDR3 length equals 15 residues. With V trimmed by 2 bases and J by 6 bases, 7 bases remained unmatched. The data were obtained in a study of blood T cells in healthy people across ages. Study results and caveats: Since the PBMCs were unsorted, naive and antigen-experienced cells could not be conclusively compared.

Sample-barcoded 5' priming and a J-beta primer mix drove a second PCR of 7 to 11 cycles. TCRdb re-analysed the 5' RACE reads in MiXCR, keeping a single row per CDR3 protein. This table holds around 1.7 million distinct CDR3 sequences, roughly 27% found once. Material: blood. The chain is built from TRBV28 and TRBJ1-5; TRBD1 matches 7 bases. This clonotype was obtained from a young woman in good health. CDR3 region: CASSLHRGGVQPQHF. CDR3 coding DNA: TGTGCCAGCAGTTTACACAGGGGCGGTGTTCAGCCCCAGCATTTT.